These 11 T cell receptor beta chains came from one sample sequenced in a study of blood T cells in healthy people across ages (dated by TCRdb to the mid-2010s). The library was made by 5' RACE. Reads for this sample came from an Illumina HiSeq 2500. A second about 7 to 12 cycle PCR used a sample-barcoded 5' primer and a J-beta primer mix. The raw public data were reprocessed by TCRdb itself: fastp quality trimming at Q25, MiXCR clonotype calling, in-frame beta chains only. Entries are consolidated by CDR3 protein sequence, retaining the most common genes and DNA. Across this sample there are over 1.5 million distinct CDR3 sequences, with 49% seen only once. Over 2% of the sample is taken by the ten largest. Sequences were obtained from blood. These receptors were obtained from a woman in her 40s in good health.

This clonotype was seen a handful of times. In DNA, the CDR3 is TGTGCCAGCAGCTTAGCTGGCGGGGGGGCCCATGAGCAGTTCTTC. This translates into CASSLAGGGAHEQFF. The genes are TRBV7-2 and TRBJ2-1, with 9 bases aligning to TRBD2. Germline CDR1 SGHTA, CDR2 FQGNSA. The trim removed 0 bases at V and 8 bases at J, leaving 5 bases unmatched. The CDR3 is 15 residues long.

The chain joins TRBV6-2 or TRBV6-3 to TRBJ1-5; TRBD1 might be the D (5 bases). The CDR3 runs 11 residues. V gave up 3 bases and J gave up 15 bases, with 12 bases separating them. Germline lookup yields CDR1 MNHEY and CDR2 SVGEGT. The CDR3 is CASSYAGMWHF. The DNA of the CDR3 is TGTGCCAGCAGTTATGCAGGGATGTGGCATTTT.

The chain recombines TRBV10-3 with TRBJ2-1; D may be TRBD2 (5 bases). The CDR3 is 18 residues long. Germline V gene lookup returns CDR1 ENHRY and CDR2 SYGVKD. Deletions cut 5 bases from V and 7 bases from J, with 27 bases between. CDR3 sequence: CAISPPTGRTFYMNEQFF. The DNA for the CDR3 is TGTGCCATCAGTCCACCTACCGGAAGGACTTTCTATATGAATGAGCAGTTCTTC.

The rearrangement links TRBV3-1 to TRBJ2-5, with 9 nucleotides matching TRBD1. Germline V gene sequence: CDR1 LGHDT, CDR2 YNNKEL (reference sequence). V gave up 6 bases and J gave up 4 bases; unmatched junction bases: 9. The length of the CDR3 is 15 residues. The CDR3 is CASRSLGTGRETQYF. DNA of the CDR3: TGTGCCAGCAGGAGCCTCGGGACAGGGCGAGAGACCCAGTACTTC.

This sequence joins TRBV7-9 and TRBJ1-5; the D is unclear. V was pared by 8 bases and J by 0 bases, with 11 bases between. The CDR3 consists of 14 residues. CDR1 is SEHNR and CDR2 is FQNEAQ in the germline V gene (reference sequence). The CDR3 coding sequence is TGTGCCAGCGGTTCGGGAAATAGCAATCAGCCCCAGCATTTT. Translation: CASGSGNSNQPQHF.

The rearrangement joins TRBV9 to TRBJ2-1; no definite D call. Germline CDR1 SGDLS, CDR2 YYNGEE. This CDR3 is 13 amino acids long. V shed 0 bases and J shed 5 bases, with 6 bases lying between them. The CDR3 DNA reads TGTGCCAGCAGCGTAGATCTGGACAATGAGCAGTTCTTC. Protein: CASSVDLDNEQFF.

The chain carries TRBV13 and TRBJ2-3, with D possibly being TRBD1 or TRBD2 (6 bases each). The CDR3 consists of 16 residues. The V end lost 5 bases, the J end lost 3 bases, and 18 bases lay between the germline ends. In germline, CDR1 is PRHDT, CDR2 FYEKMQ (reference sequence). The CDR3 loop reads CASSQPGGLWTDTQYF. Written as DNA, the CDR3 is TGTGCCAGCAGCCAACCCGGGGGCCTGTGGACAGATACGCAGTATTTT.

This rearrangement joins TRBV28 to TRBJ2-7; D is possibly TRBD1 (5 bases). V was shortened by 1 base and J by 0 bases, with 10 bases between the two germline ends. This CDR3 is built from 15 residues. Germline-derived CDR1 and CDR2 are MDHEN and SYDVKM. CDR3 sequence: CASSLSPDNSYEQYF. Written as DNA, the CDR3 is TGTGCCAGCAGTTTATCACCGGACAACTCCTACGAGCAGTACTTC.

Details on this clonotype: Sequence at one end of the junction differs from germline and may be a read error. V usage is TRBV6-2 or TRBV6-3 and J usage is TRBJ2-5; D is unclear. This CDR3 spans 12 amino acids. CDR1 is MNHEY and CDR2 is SVGEGT in the germline V gene. CDR3 in DNA: TGTGCCAGCAGTTACATACCGGAGATCCAGTACTTC. It codes for CASSYIPEIQYF.

This chain connects TRBV13 to TRBJ2-3; 10 bases are a match to TRBD2. This CDR3 contains 18 residues. Per germline, CDR1 PRHDT and CDR2 FYEKMQ (reference sequence). The ends lost 5 bases at V and 6 bases at J; junction bases unmatched: 17. The CDR3, as DNA: TGTGCCAGCAGCCCCCCAGGTGGTAGCGGGGGGCGTATGGATACGCAGTATTTT. It encodes CASSPPGGSGGRMDTQYF.

The V and J genes are TRBV20-1 and TRBJ1-2; unclear D gene. Germline CDR1 reads DFQATT; CDR2 reads SNEGSKA (reference sequence). The CDR3 spans 11 residues. With 0 bases removed from V and 5 bases from J, the gap between germline ends came to 4 bases. As DNA, the CDR3 is TGCAGTGCTAGAGATTTGTATGGCTACACCTTC. As protein: CSARDLYGYTF.